The 15 T cell receptor beta chains below come from one sample, sequenced in a study of memory CD4+ T cells and cytomegalovirus serostatus (dated by TCRdb to the late 2010s). Libraries were constructed by the immunoSEQ multiplex PCR assay. The table was pulled from immuneACCESS by TCRdb, which kept in-frame rearrangements only. Such tables lose some clones; where checked, under half of the loss comes from unresolved V genes, and the rest has no known cause. The sample table records about 44,000 clones; over 65% of these occur just once. The ten largest clones take up 1.5% to 2.5% of the sample. Single viable CD3+CD4+CD8-CD45RO+ cells were sorted as memory CD4+ T cells on a FACSAria II. The sequenced material came from memory CD4+ T cells from blood. These receptors came from an adult in good health and CMV-seronegative.

The rearrangement links TRBV27 to TRBJ1-1, with D possibly being TRBD1 (6 bases). The CDR3 runs to 16 residues. V lost 5 bases to trimming and J lost 3 bases, with 19 bases between them. Looked up from germline, CDR1 is MNHEY and CDR2 is SMNVEV (reference sequence). CDR3 coding DNA: TGTGCCAGCAGTCCTACTTACAGGGTATCGTACACTGAAGCTTTCTTT. This translates into CASSPTYRVSYTEAFF.

This sequence joins TRBV6-1 and TRBJ2-2, with 8 bases lining up with TRBD1. There are 12 residues in the CDR3. The V and J ends lost 6 bases and 7 bases, in that order; junction bases with no gene match: 1. Germline CDR1 reads MNHNS; CDR2 reads SASEGT. This CDR3 reads CASRDRDGELFF. In DNA, the CDR3 is TGTGCCAGCAGGGACAGGGACGGGGAGCTGTTTTTT.

This chain links TRBV15 with TRBJ2-7, with 7 positions matching TRBD1. The CDR3 has 14 residues. Germline lookup yields CDR1 LNHNV and CDR2 YYDKDF (reference sequence). The V segment lost 6 bases and the J segment 2 bases; nucleotides outside the gene matches: 7. In DNA, the CDR3 is TGTGCCACCAGGGGGACAGATTCAACCTACGAGCAGTACTTC. It yields the protein CATRGTDSTYEQYF.

This clone occurred once. CDR3 sequence reads: CASTQMGGIGYNEQFF. In DNA, the CDR3 is TGCGCCAGCACCCAAATGGGAGGTATTGGCTACAATGAGCAGTTCTTC. The chain uses TRBV5-1 and TRBJ2-1; D possibly corresponds to TRBD2 (6 bases). Per germline, CDR1 SGHRS and CDR2 YFSETQ. V was pared by 6 bases and J by 3 bases, with 19 bases between. This CDR3 has 16 residues.

This chain links TRBV4-1 with TRBJ2-7; no firm D call. V lost 3 bases, J lost 3 bases, and 15 bases lay in between. This CDR3 has 15 residues. Per germline, CDR1 MGHRA and CDR2 YSYEKL. The CDR3 DNA is TGCGCCAGCAGCCATCTTTCTCGGTCCGACTACGAGCAGTACTTC. Residues: CASSHLSRSDYEQYF.

V is TRBV27 and J is TRBJ2-1; 7 nucleotides line up with TRBD1. Germline CDR1 reads MNHEY; CDR2 reads SMNVEV (reference sequence). The CDR3 loop spans 15 amino acids. The V and J ends lost 5 bases and 4 bases, in that order; junction bases with no gene match: 8. CDR3 DNA: TGTGCCAGCAGTCCCGACAGGGTTCGGTACAATGAGCAGTTCTTC. Protein product: CASSPDRVRYNEQFF.

By frequency in the sample, this clone is medium-sized (0.01 to 0.1%). This chain connects TRBV5-4 to TRBJ2-3, with a tentative D call TRBD2 (6 bases). The CDR3 consists of 16 residues. The ends were cut back, 2 bases at V and 0 bases at J, with 13 bases in the middle. Germline lookup yields CDR1 SGHNT and CDR2 YYREEE (reference sequence). The CDR3 DNA is TGTGCCAGCAGCTTCACGGGACTCCGGAGCACAGATACGCAGTATTTT. It is translated as CASSFTGLRSTDTQYF.

The chain has TRBV6-6 and TRBJ1-4, with D hard to call. Per germline, CDR1 MNHNY and CDR2 SVGAGI (reference sequence). CDR3 length: 14 amino acids. Between the trimmed V and J ends, which lost 0 bases and 8 bases, there was a span of 10 bases. CDR3: CASSYSQFGEKLFF. In DNA form, the CDR3 reads TGTGCCAGCAGTTACTCTCAGTTTGGCGAAAAACTGTTTTTT.

The chain joins TRBV5-1 to TRBJ1-2; D unclear. The CDR3 is made up of 15 amino acids. The germline V and J ends were trimmed by 2 bases and 0 bases, with 11 bases remaining between them. CDR1 and CDR2 (germline): SGHRS, YFSETQ. CDR3 in DNA: TGCGCCAGCAGCTTATCCTCGGGGACTAACTATGGCTACACCTTC. Protein: CASSLSSGTNYGYTF.

The genes are TRBV12-5 and TRBJ2-5; D is perhaps TRBD2 (6 bases). The V and J ends lost 3 bases and 1 base respectively, with 9 bases between them. Germline V CDR1 and CDR2: LGHNT, FRNRAP. This CDR3 comprises 14 residues. CDR3 amino acids: CASGFGGIQETQYF. Here the CDR3 DNA reads TGTGCTAGTGGTTTTGGGGGGATCCAAGAGACCCAGTACTTC.

This chain uses TRBV5-1 with TRBJ2-5; D is uncertain. This CDR3 region has 14 residues. Trimming shortened V by 4 bases and J by 2 bases, and 12 bases separated the two germline ends. Per germline, CDR1 SGHRS and CDR2 YFSETQ. As DNA, the CDR3 is TGCGCCAGCAGCCCTAGTTTCGGGCAAGAGACCCAGTACTTC. Residues: CASSPSFGQETQYF.

The chain couples TRBV28 to TRBJ1-1; no firm D call. The length of the CDR3 is 11 residues. Germline V gene sequence: CDR1 MDHEN, CDR2 SYDVKM. V was cut by 7 bases and J by 0 bases, with 3 bases left in between. CDR3 in DNA: TGTGCCAGCACCTTGAACACTGAAGCTTTCTTT. It codes for CASTLNTEAFF.

The chain has TRBV9 and TRBJ1-4; tentative D call: TRBD1 (6 bases). Trimming took 0 bases from V and 7 from J, leaving 13 bases between them. The CDR3 runs 15 residues. Germline CDR1 reads SGDLS; CDR2 reads YYNGEE. DNA for the CDR3: TGTGCCAGCAGCGTAGAGGGGGGAATAGGTGAAAAACTGTTTTTT. Its protein is CASSVEGGIGEKLFF.

V is TRBV6-1 and J is TRBJ2-4, with D possibly being TRBD1 (7 bases). Germline values: CDR1 MNHNS, CDR2 SASEGT. V was trimmed by 8 bases and J by 0 bases, leaving 14 bases between them. The CDR3 is 15 residues long. CDR3 nucleotide sequence: TGTGCCAGCGAGACAGGGACTCTAGCCAAAAACATTCAGTACTTC. It is translated as CASETGTLAKNIQYF.

J is TRBJ2-7 and V is TRBV6-1; 9 positions agree with TRBD2. The germline V gene has CDR1 MNHNS and CDR2 SASEGT. The V segment lost 6 bases and the J segment 7 bases; nucleotides outside the gene matches: 10. The CDR3 is 14 amino acids. CDR3 residues: CASSSGTSSSEQYF. For the CDR3, the DNA is TGTGCCAGCAGCTCCGGGACTAGCTCTTCAGAGCAGTACTTC.